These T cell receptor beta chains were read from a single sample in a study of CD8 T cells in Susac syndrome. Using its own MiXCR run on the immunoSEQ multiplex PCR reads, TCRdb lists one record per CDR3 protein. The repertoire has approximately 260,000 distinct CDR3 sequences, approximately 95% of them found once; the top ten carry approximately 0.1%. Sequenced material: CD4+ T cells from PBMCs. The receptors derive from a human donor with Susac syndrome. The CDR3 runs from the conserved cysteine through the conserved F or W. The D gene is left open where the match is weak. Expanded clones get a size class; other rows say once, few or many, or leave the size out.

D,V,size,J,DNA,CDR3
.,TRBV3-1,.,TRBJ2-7,TGTGCCAGCAGCCCGCACGGACAGCCAGGGACCTACGAGCAGTACTTC,CASSPHGQPGTYEQYF
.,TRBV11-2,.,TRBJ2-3,TGTGCCAGCAGCTTAGGGGCGGGGGATACGCAGTATTTT,CASSLGAGDTQYF
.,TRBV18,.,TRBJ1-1,TGTGCCAGCTCAGAGCGGACAGCAGTATCTGAAGCTTTCTTT,CASSERTAVSEAFF
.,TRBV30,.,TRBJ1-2,TGTGCCTGGAGAACATTAAAGGGAAGAACTAACTATGGCTACACCTTC,CAWRTLKGRTNYGYTF
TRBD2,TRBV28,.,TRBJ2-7,TGTGCCAGCCTAGTTTGGGGTAGCGGGAGAAACGAGCAGTACTTC,CASLVWGSGRNEQYF
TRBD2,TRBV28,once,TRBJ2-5,TGTGCCAGCAGCCCCCGACTAGCGGGGGGGGAGACCCAGTACTTC,CASSPRLAGGETQYF
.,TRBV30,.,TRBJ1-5,TGTGCGATCCCTAGGCAGCCCCAGCATTTT,CAIPRQPQHF
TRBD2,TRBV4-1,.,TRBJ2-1,TGCGCCAGCAGCACCTATCTAGCGGGGGCCTACAATGAGCAGTTCTTC,CASSTYLAGAYNEQFF
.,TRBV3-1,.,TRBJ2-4,TGTGCCAGCAGCCTTAGCGGCGGCAAAAACATTCAGTACTTC,CASSLSGGKNIQYF
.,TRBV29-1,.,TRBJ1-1,TGCAGCGTTGGGGGGGAGGCCGGGAACACTGAAGCTTTCTTT,CSVGGEAGNTEAFF
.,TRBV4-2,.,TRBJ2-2,TGTGCCAGCGGAAGCGGCACGAACACCGGGGAGCTGTTTTTT,CASGSGTNTGELFF
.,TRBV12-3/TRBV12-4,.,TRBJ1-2,TGTGCCAGCAGGTCACAGGAATCAGGTGGCTACACCTTC,CASRSQESGGYTF
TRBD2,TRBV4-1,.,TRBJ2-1,TGCGCCAGCAGCCAACCGGGACTAGCGGCTTACAATGAGCAGTTCTTC,CASSQPGLAAYNEQFF
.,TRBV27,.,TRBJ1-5,TGTGCCAGCAGTGATCCCAATCAGCCCCAGCATTTT,CASSDPNQPQHF
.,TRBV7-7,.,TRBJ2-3,TGTGCTAGCAGCTTAGTGGGGGCGCCGACAGATACGCAGTATTTT,CASSLVGAPTDTQYF
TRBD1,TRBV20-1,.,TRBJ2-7,TGCAGTGCTAGGTCGGGACAGGGCCTGGGGGGTCAGCAGTACTTC,CSARSGQGLGGQQYF
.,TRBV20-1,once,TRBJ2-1,TGCAGTGCATCGGAGGTCGATGAGCAGTTCTTC,CSASEVDEQFF
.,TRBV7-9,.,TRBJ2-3,TGTGCCAGCAGCCTACGGGGGGCTCATCCTGGCACAGATACGCAGTATTTT,CASSLRGAHPGTDTQYF
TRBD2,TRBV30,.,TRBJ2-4,TGTGCCTGGAATCTAGCGGGAGCGACCTCCATTCAGTACTTC,CAWNLAGATSIQYF
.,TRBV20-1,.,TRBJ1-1,TGCAGTGCTAGCCATCGGGGGTTGGGGGAAAGAATGAACACTGAAGCTTTCTTT,CSASHRGLGERMNTEAFF
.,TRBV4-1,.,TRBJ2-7,TGCGCCAGCAGCCAAGAGCCAGCCTTATACGAGCAGTACTTC,CASSQEPALYEQYF
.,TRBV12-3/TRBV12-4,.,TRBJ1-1,TGTGCCAGCAGTTCGTACACTGAAGCTTTCTTT,CASSSYTEAFF
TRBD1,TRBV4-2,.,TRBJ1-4,TGTGCCAGCAGCCTTCCTCGGGAGGGGGCTGAAAAACTGTTTTTT,CASSLPREGAEKLFF
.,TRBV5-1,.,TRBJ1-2,TGCGCCAGCAGCTTGGGGGATATGGTTATCACAAACTATGGCTACACCTTC,CASSLGDMVITNYGYTF
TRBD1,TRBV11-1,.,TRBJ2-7,TGTGCCAGCAGGACAGACGTTGGACAGGCCTACGAGCAGTACTTC,CASRTDVGQAYEQYF
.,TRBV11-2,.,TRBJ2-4,TGTGCCAGCAGCTTATACGGGGGAGGAGGGAACATTCAGTACTTC,CASSLYGGGGNIQYF
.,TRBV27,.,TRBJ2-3,TGTGCCAGCAGTTTATCGACTATCACAGATACGCAGTATTTT,CASSLSTITDTQYF
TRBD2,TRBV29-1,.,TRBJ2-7,TGCAGCGTTGCGACTAGCGGGAGTCTTTACCACGAGCAGTACTTC,CSVATSGSLYHEQYF
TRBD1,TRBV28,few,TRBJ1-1,TGTGCCAGCAGTCCGCCCGGGACAGTGAACACTGAAGCTTTCTTT,CASSPPGTVNTEAFF
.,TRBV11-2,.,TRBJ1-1,TGTGCCAGCAGCTTTCGACAAGTTGGAGTCGAGGGAGCTTTCTTT,CASSFRQVGVEGAFF
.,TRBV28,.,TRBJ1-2,TGTGCCAGCAACCAGGGCGGTAGCTACACCTTC,CASNQGGSYTF
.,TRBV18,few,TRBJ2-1,TGTGCCAGCTCACCCGGTAGGGATGAGCAGTTCTTC,CASSPGRDEQFF
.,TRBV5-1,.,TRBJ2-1,TGCGCCAGCAGCTTCCAGGGGACCCCCTCCTACAATGAGCAGTTCTTC,CASSFQGTPSYNEQFF
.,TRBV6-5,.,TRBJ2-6,TGTGCCAGCACCTCGTCGGGGTTTGGGGCCAACGTCCTGACTTTC,CASTSSGFGANVLTF
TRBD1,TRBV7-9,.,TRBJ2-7,TGTGCCAGCAGCCTCGGGGGAGGGACAGGGACCTACGAGCAGTACTTC,CASSLGGGTGTYEQYF
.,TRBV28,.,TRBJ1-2,TGTGCCAGCAGTCCACCAGACACCGCTCCCTATGGCTACACCTTC,CASSPPDTAPYGYTF
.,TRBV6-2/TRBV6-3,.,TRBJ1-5,TGTGCCAGCAGTTACAAGGATCAGCCCCAGCATTTT,CASSYKDQPQHF
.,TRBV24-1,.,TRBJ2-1,TGTGCCACCGTCGATTCCGGGGTCACAGCAAACAATGAGCAGTTCTTC,CATVDSGVTANNEQFF
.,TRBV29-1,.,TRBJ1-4,TGCAGCGCCTGCGGGGGAACTAATGAAAAACTGTTTTTT,CSACGGTNEKLFF
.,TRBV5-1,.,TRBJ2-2,TGCGCCAGCAGCTCCTGGACCGGGGAGCTGTTTTTT,CASSSWTGELFF
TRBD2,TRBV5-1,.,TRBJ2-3,TGCGCCAGCAGCTCCTTAGCGGGAGTGGATACGCAGTATTTT,CASSSLAGVDTQYF
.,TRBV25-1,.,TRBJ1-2,TGTGCCAGCAGCCCCCGTTTGGAATCTGGCTACACCTTC,CASSPRLESGYTF
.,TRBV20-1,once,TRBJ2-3,TGCAGTGCTATCCCAGGGGCCCGCACAGATACGCAGTATTTT,CSAIPGARTDTQYF
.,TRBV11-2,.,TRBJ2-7,TGTGCCAGCACCATCAGACAGGCAGTAAACGAGCAGTACTTC,CASTIRQAVNEQYF
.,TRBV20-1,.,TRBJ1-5,TGCAGTGCTAGAGAGCTCTCGTTTAATCAGCCCCAGCATTTT,CSARELSFNQPQHF
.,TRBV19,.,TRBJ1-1,TGTGCCAGTCGAATCCAGCCGAACACTGAAGCTTTCTTT,CASRIQPNTEAFF
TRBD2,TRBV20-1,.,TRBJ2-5,TGCAGTGCTAGAGATTTCCCAGCGGGATGGGAGACCCAGTACTTC,CSARDFPAGWETQYF
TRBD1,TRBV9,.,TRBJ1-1,TGTGCCAGCAGCCCCCACACAGGGGTAGGGACTGAAGCTTTCTTT,CASSPHTGVGTEAFF
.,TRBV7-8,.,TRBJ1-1,TGTGCCAGCAGCTTCAATCAGGGAGGCACTGAAGCTTTCTTT,CASSFNQGGTEAFF
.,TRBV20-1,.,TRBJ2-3,TGCAGTGCTAGCGGGGACTTAATAAAGCAGTATTTT,CSASGDLIKQYF
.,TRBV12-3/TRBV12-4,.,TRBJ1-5,TGTGCCAGCAGTTTTGACAGGATTAATCAGCCCCAGCATTTT,CASSFDRINQPQHF
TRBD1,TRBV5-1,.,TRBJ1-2,TGCGCCAGCAGCATAGGACAGGGTAACTATGGCTACACCTTC,CASSIGQGNYGYTF
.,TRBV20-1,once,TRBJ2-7,TGCAGTGCTTATAAGGGGGGAGACTCCTACGAGCAGTACTTC,CSAYKGGDSYEQYF
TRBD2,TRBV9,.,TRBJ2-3,TGTGCCAGCAGCCCCTACCCCCACCGTCGGACTAGCGGACGCACAGATACGCAGTATTTT,CASSPYPHRRTSGRTDTQYF
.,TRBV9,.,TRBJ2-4,TGTGCCAGCAGCGTCGCAGGGGGGGACATTCAGTACTTC,CASSVAGGDIQYF